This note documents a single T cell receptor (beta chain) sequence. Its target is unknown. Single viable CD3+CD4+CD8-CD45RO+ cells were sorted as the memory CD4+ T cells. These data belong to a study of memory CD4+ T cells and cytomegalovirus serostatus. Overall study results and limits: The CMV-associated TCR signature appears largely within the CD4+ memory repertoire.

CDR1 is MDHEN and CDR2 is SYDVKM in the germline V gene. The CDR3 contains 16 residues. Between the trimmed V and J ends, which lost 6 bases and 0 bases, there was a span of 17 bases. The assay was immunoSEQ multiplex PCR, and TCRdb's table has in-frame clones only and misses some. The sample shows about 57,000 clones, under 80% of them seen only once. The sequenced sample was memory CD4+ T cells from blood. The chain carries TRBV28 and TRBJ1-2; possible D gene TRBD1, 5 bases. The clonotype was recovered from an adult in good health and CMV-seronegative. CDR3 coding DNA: TGTGCCAGCAGGGGGGGACGGCAGGAACCTAACTATGGCTACACCTTC. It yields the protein CASRGGRQEPNYGYTF.